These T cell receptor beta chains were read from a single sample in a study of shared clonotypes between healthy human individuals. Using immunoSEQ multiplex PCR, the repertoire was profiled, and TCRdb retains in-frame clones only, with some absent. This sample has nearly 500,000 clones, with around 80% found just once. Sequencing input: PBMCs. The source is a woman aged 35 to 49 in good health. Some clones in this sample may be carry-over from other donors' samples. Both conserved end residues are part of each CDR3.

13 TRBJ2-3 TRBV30 CACSTTITDTQYF
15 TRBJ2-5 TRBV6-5 CASSLASGKWETQYF
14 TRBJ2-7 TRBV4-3 CASSPGTSSYEQYF
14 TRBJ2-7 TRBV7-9 CASSLGGPSYEQYF
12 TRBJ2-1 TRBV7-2 CASSLAPGTQFF
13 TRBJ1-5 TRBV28 CASRESLNQPQHF
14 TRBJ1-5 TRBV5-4 CASSLGGTDQPQHF
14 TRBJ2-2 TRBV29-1 CSVSGSLNTGELFF
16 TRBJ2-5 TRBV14 CASSPHYDRGRETQYF
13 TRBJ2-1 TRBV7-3 CASSLMGHNEQFF
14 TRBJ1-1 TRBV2 CASTGQGLRTEAFF
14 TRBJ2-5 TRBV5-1 CASGMRQAQETQYF
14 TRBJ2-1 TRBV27 CASGGLADYNEQFF
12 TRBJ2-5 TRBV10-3 CAIRGLGETQYF
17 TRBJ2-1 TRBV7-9 CASSFRVGGPVANEQFF
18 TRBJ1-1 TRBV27 CASRPLTGNANTYTEAFF
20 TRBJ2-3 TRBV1 CTSRPLGLAGGPSGTDTQYF
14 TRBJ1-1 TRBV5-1 CASSFDRVTTEAFF
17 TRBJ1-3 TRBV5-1 CASSRGLARGSGNTIYF
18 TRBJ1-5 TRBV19 CASSSVFREDYSNQPQHF
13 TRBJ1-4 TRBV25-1 CASSRPGGEKLFF
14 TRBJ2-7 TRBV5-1 CASSSWTSGYEQYF
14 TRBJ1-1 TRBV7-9 CASKLVSDYTEAFF
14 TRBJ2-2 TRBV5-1 CASSLMTGAGELFF
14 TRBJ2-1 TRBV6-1 CATKDRGDYNEQFF
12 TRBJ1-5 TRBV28 CASSVSNQPQHF
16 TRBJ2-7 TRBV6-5 CASSSPGTGGIYEQYF
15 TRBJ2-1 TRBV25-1 CASSEWTGGYNEQFF
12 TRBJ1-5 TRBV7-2 CASSLGGQPQHF
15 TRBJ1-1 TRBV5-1 CASSLVEGAGTEAFF